A single sample gave rise to the 19 T cell receptor beta chains below, sequenced in a study of T-cell reconstitution after alpha-beta-depleted transplantation in children. The authors prepared the TCRbeta library with unique molecular identifiers. TCRdb used MiXCR to reprocess the PCR reads, holding one entry per CDR3 protein. The data show 300,000 to 400,000 distinct CDR3 sequences, around 15% seen once. The sequences come from PBMCs, mostly from graft donor cells, collected 360 days after TCRalphabeta/CD19-depleted stem cell transplant. The source of these receptors is a male patient aged 2-10 years who had a stem cell transplant for acute lymphoblastic leukemia, so the T cells may come from the graft donor.

This clonotype was detected only a few times. The V and J genes are TRBV15 and TRBJ2-3, with 7 bases aligning to TRBD2. The CDR3 totals 18 residues. Unmatched junction bases numbered 9, after V lost 0 bases and J lost 0 bases. CDR1 and CDR2 from the germline V gene are LNHNV and YYDKDF (reference sequence). The CDR3 loop reads CATSRDKGREFSTDTQYF. CDR3 sequence (DNA): TGTGCCACCAGCAGAGATAAGGGGCGGGAGTTTAGCACAGATACGCAGTATTTT.

This clonotype was seen at least ten times. V and J are TRBV12-3 or TRBV12-4 and TRBJ2-4; D gene unclear. The CDR3 spans 15 residues. Trimming removed 6 bases from V and 8 bases from J, with 20 bases in between. CDR3 nucleotides: TGTGCCAGCAGCTCTCATCCAGGCTTATTTGACATTCAGTACTTC. This translates into CASSSHPGLFDIQYF.

This rearrangement joins TRBV29-1 to TRBJ2-5; D unclear. Trimming cost V 0 bases and J 2 bases, with 19 bases left between them. CDR3 length: 17 amino acids. Per germline, CDR1 SQVTM and CDR2 ANQGSEA. The CDR3, as DNA: TGCAGCGTTGAAGACACGATACCCCCTAGGGTGCAAGAGACCCAGTACTTC. Protein product: CSVEDTIPPRVQETQYF. Supplemented by reference TRBV29-1 and TRBJ2-5, the full variable domain reads SAVISQKPSRDICQRGTSLTIQCQVDSQVTMMFWYRQQPGQSLTLIATANQGSEATYESGFVIDKFPISRPNLTFSTLTVSNMSPEDSSIYLCSVEDTIPPRVQETQYFGPGTRLLVL.

This clonotype has more than one count but fewer than ten. The rearrangement links TRBV12-3 or TRBV12-4 to TRBJ2-7; 9 nucleotides line up with TRBD2. The V and J ends lost 7 bases and 7 bases, in that order; junction bases with no gene match: 17. The CDR3 extends over 16 amino acids. CDR3 sequence reads: CASTGLAGLAGGEQYF. Here the CDR3 DNA reads TGTGCCAGCACCGGGCTAGCGGGGCTCGCCGGTGGTGAGCAGTACTTC.

The sample holds many counts of this clonotype. V is TRBV4-3 and J is TRBJ2-2, with 9 bases that match TRBD1. The germline CDR1 and CDR2 sequences are LGHNA and YSLEER. The V and J ends lost 1 base and 7 bases, in that order; junction bases with no gene match: 7. The CDR3 extends over 16 amino acids. In nucleotides, the CDR3 is TGCGCCAGCAGCCAAGTAGCACAGGGGGCTGGCGGGGAGCTGTTTTTT. This sequence encodes CASSQVAQGAGGELFF.

This clonotype came up a few times. The rearrangement links TRBV30 to TRBJ2-7; D not certain. Germline V CDR1 and CDR2: GTSNPN, SVGIG (reference sequence). The CDR3 sequence is 11 residues long. The germline V and J ends were trimmed by 0 bases and 6 bases, with 6 bases remaining between them. The chain's CDR3 is CAWSVAFEQYF. The CDR3 DNA reads as TGTGCCTGGAGTGTTGCCTTCGAGCAGTACTTC. The entire variable domain, with the rest obtained from reference TRBV30 and TRBJ2-7, is as follows: SQTIHQWPATLVQPVGSPLSLECTVEGTSNPNLYWYRQAAGRGLQLLFYSVGIGQISSEVPQNLSASRPQDRQFILSSKKLLLSDSGFYLCAWSVAFEQYFGPGTRLTVT.

The table lists this clonotype with many counts. This chain connects TRBV12-3 or TRBV12-4 to TRBJ1-1; D might be TRBD1 (5 bases). With 7 bases removed from V and 1 base from J, the gap between germline ends came to 19 bases. This CDR3 is built from 16 residues. The CDR3 DNA reads as TGTGCCAGCACAGCCAACGGGGGGATTAGGAACACTGAAGCTTTCTTT. Amino acid sequence: CASTANGGIRNTEAFF.

About this clonotype itself: The junction differs from germline at one of its ends, possibly a read error. The V and J genes are TRBV18 and TRBJ2-1; the D is unclear. CDR1 and CDR2 from the germline V gene are KGHSH and LQKENI. The length of the CDR3 is 16 residues. CDR3 loop: CASSPRARGSYNDQFF. As DNA, the CDR3 is TGTGCCAGCTCACCAAGGGCGCGCGGCTCCTACAATGACCAGTTCTTC.

DNA of the CDR3: TGTGCCAGCAGCCCCTCCGGGGGTGGGGGCGAAAAACTGTTTTTT. It is translated as CASSPSGGGGEKLFF. The chain is built from TRBV7-8 and TRBJ1-4, with TRBD1 as a possible D gene (6 bases). CDR1 SGHVS and CDR2 FQNEAQ come from the germline V gene. The CDR3 consists of 15 residues. The V end was cut by 5 bases, the J end by 8 bases, with 18 bases between. Together with reference TRBV7-8 and TRBJ1-4, the CDR3 gives the full variable domain: GAGVSQSPRYKVAKRGQDVALRCDPISGHVSLFWYQQALGQGPEFLTYFQNEAQLDKSGLPSDRFFAERPEGSVSTLKIQRTQQEDSAVYLCASSPSGGGGEKLFFGSGTQLSVL.

This rearrangement joins TRBV7-9 to TRBJ2-7; D gene unclear. Trimming pared 5 bases from V and 1 base from J, leaving 15 bases between. The CDR3 has 15 residues. The germline V gene encodes CDR1 SEHNR and CDR2 FQNEAQ (reference sequence). CDR3 DNA: TGTGCCAGCAGCCATCCACAATCCGCATCCTACGAGCAGTACTTC. Translated, it gives CASSHPQSASYEQYF.

At least ten counts were recorded for this clonotype. This rearrangement joins TRBV4-1 to TRBJ2-7, with unresolved D. The germline V gene has CDR1 MGHRA and CDR2 YSYEKL. V was clipped by 3 bases and J by 3 bases, with 6 bases between them. The CDR3 has 12 amino acids. The CDR3 loop reads CASSQLGYEQYF. The CDR3 region has the DNA TGCGCCAGCAGCCAGCTAGGCTACGAGCAGTACTTC.

The chain combines TRBV30 with TRBJ1-5; possible D gene TRBD1, 5 bases. The CDR3 runs to 14 residues. Germline assignment: CDR1 GTSNPN and CDR2 SVGIG (reference sequence). V was cut by 2 bases and J by 0 bases, with 8 bases left in between. CDR3 coding DNA: TGTGCCTGGAGTCCGGGGGATAGCAATCAGCCCCAGCATTTT. The encoded protein is CAWSPGDSNQPQHF.

This clonotype came up many times. The gene calls are TRBV27 and TRBJ2-2, with 8 bases that match TRBD2. The CDR3 extends over 13 amino acids. V was clipped by 6 bases and J by 8 bases; unmatched bases: 5. CDR1 is MNHEY and CDR2 is SMNVEV in the germline V gene (reference sequence). CDR3 in DNA: TGTGCCAGCAGCTTGCGGGGGGCAGGGGAGCTGTTTTTT. Amino acid sequence: CASSLRGAGELFF.

The chain recombines TRBV28 with TRBJ2-3; D is undetermined. The V end lost 5 bases, the J end lost 0 bases, and 15 bases lay between the germline ends. The CDR3 spans 16 residues. The germline V gene has CDR1 MDHEN and CDR2 SYDVKM. The DNA of the CDR3 is TGTGCCAGCAGTATAGGACGGATTCTTAGCACAGATACGCAGTATTTT. It codes for CASSIGRILSTDTQYF.

The CDR3 sequence is CASSLEPRKPRPQYF. CDR3 in DNA: TGTGCCAGCAGCTTAGAACCCAGGAAGCCCCGGCCCCAGTACTTC. The V and J genes are TRBV7-9 and TRBJ2-5; no reliable D call. CDR3 length equals 15 residues. The germline V and J ends were trimmed by 1 base and 9 bases, with 18 bases remaining between them. Germline assignment: CDR1 SEHNR and CDR2 FQNEAQ (reference sequence).

This clonotype occurred a few times. The chain uses TRBV20-1 and TRBJ2-1; 7 bases fit TRBD2. Germline assignment: CDR1 DFQATT and CDR2 SNEGSKA (reference sequence). CDR3 size: 15 residues. V lost 4 bases, J lost 1 base, and 7 bases stayed unmatched. This CDR3 reads CSATQRGRSYNEQFF. The CDR3 DNA reads TGCAGTGCTACCCAGCGGGGTAGGTCCTACAATGAGCAGTTCTTC.

A few counts support this clonotype. The rearrangement links TRBV30 to TRBJ2-4; 8 bases are a match to TRBD1. Germline V gene lookup returns CDR1 GTSNPN and CDR2 SVGIG (reference sequence). This CDR3 region has 13 residues. With V trimmed by 2 bases and J by 6 bases, 3 bases remained unmatched. CDR3 nucleotide sequence: TGTGCCTGGAGTACGGACAGGGCAAACATTCAGTACTTC. Protein sequence: CAWSTDRANIQYF.

This chain connects TRBV11-2 to TRBJ2-1, with 8 bases that match TRBD1. Trimming removed 2 bases from V and 1 base from J; junction bases left unmatched: 4. This CDR3 spans 16 amino acids. Germline CDR1 SGHAT, CDR2 FQNNGV. The CDR3 loop reads CASSLRYRGSYNEQFF. The CDR3 DNA is TGTGCCAGCAGCTTAAGGTACAGGGGGTCCTACAATGAGCAGTTCTTC.

CDR3 in amino acids: CATQGALLWEQYF. CDR3 in DNA: TGTGCCACACAGGGTGCCCTTCTTTGGGAGCAGTACTTC. V is TRBV10-3 and J is TRBJ2-7; tentatively, D is TRBD1 (6 bases). The CDR3 covers 13 residues. Trimming cost V 10 bases and J 7 bases, with 20 bases left between them. CDR1 and CDR2 (germline): ENHRY, SYGVKD.